This TCR beta chain was sequenced for a study of blood T cell repertoires in COVID-19. Here immunoSEQ multiplex PCR was the method, and the copy in TCRdb shows in-frame clones only, minus some. The sample holds about 110,000 clones, roughly 80% seen once. CDR3 size: 11 residues. In germline, CDR1 is DFQATT, CDR2 SNEGSKA (reference sequence). The V and J genes are TRBV20-1 and TRBJ2-1, with 10 bases lining up with TRBD1. The sample taken for sequencing was peripheral blood. The clonotype comes from a man between 65 and 85 years old with active or convalescent COVID-19. The DNA of the CDR3 is TGCAGGATCGGGACAGGGGACGAGCAGTTCTTC. Translating gives CRIGTGDEQFF.